This T cell receptor beta chain was found in a study of identifying expanded T cells in peripheral blood. Regarding the study as a whole: Technical replicates showed around 1.2 changed clones; around two weeks approximately 16; four weeks 19. Variance in clone template counts between approximately 2-week samples significantly increased with total template count across all healthy donors.

This CDR3 spans 16 amino acids. The germline gives CDR1 LGHNA, CDR2 YSLEER. V lost 0 bases and J 3 bases, leaving 12 bases between the germline ends. Details on this clone: What it binds is unknown.

Here immunoSEQ multiplex PCR was the method, and the copy in TCRdb shows in-frame clones only, minus some. The sample has approximately 100,000 clones; 80% to 90% are singletons. Collection occurred without any documented infections or immune events in donors. The sequenced sample was blood. This sequence was found in a person aged 18-69 years in good health. The chain is built from TRBV4-3 and TRBJ1-3; TRBD1 might be the D (6 bases). CDR3 sequence reads: CASSQDIQGFGNTIYF. CDR3 bases: TGCGCCAGCAGCCAAGATATACAGGGTTTTGGAAACACCATATATTTT.